Below are 8 T cell receptor beta chains sequenced from a single sample in a study of shared clonotypes between healthy human individuals. The method was immunoSEQ multiplex PCR; TCRdb's version includes in-frame clones alone and lacks a portion of them. The sample contains 2 million to 3 million clones, roughly 93% of which appear only once. Sequencing was carried out using naive CD4+ T cells from PBMCs. Subset described: CD45RA+ positively selected. The receptors shown here come from a man younger than 30 in good health. Some clones in this sample may be carry-over from other donors' samples.

The chain employs TRBV28 and TRBJ2-5; 7 bases agree with TRBD1. V lost 5 bases and J lost 5; bases outside the gene matches: 8. Germline assignment: CDR1 MDHEN and CDR2 SYDVKM. CDR3 size: 14 residues. This chain's CDR3 is CASSPTDRRETQYF. CDR3 in DNA: TGTGCCAGCAGTCCCACGGACAGGAGGGAGACCCAGTACTTC.

The V and J genes are TRBV15 and TRBJ1-3, with a weak D call TRBD1 (5 bases). CDR3 length: 17 amino acids. V gave up 0 bases and J gave up 0 bases, with 12 bases separating them. Looked up from germline, CDR1 is LNHNV and CDR2 is YYDKDF (reference sequence). The CDR3 DNA reads as TGTGCCACCAGCAGAGATCTTGGGACGGTCTCTGGAAACACCATATATTTT. This gives the protein CATSRDLGTVSGNTIYF.

J is TRBJ2-7 and V is TRBV7-3; the D gene could be TRBD1 or TRBD2 (5 bases each). The germline gives CDR1 SGHTA, CDR2 FQGTGA. The V gene lost 5 bases and the J gene lost 3 bases, with 14 bases spanning the gap. The CDR3 covers 14 residues. The CDR3 region has the DNA TGTGCCAGCAGCCCTGAGGGACGGTTCTACGAGCAGTACTTC. As protein: CASSPEGRFYEQYF. Looking up the rest from reference TRBV7-3 and TRBJ2-7 gives the full variable domain: GAGVSQTPSNKVTEKGKYVELRCDPISGHTALYWYRQSLGQGPEFLIYFQGTGAADDSGLPNDRFFAVRPEGSVSTLKIQRTERGDSAVYLCASSPEGRFYEQYFGPGTRLTVT.

The rearrangement links TRBV28 to TRBJ2-7, with D unresolved. V was pared by 2 bases and J by 2 bases, with 16 bases between. Germline loops: CDR1 MDHEN, CDR2 SYDVKM. The CDR3 has 16 amino acids. The CDR3 DNA reads TGTGCCAGCAGTTTAGTAAGACCGGTCTCCCCCTACGAGCAGTACTTC. It codes for CASSLVRPVSPYEQYF.

The V and J genes are TRBV7-3 and TRBJ2-2, with no clear D. Germline CDR1 is SGHTA and CDR2 is FQGTGA. The V and J ends lost 3 bases and 4 bases respectively, with 6 bases between them. The CDR3 is 13 residues long. CDR3 DNA sequence: TGTGCCAGCAGCTTTAAGACCACCGGGGAGCTGTTTTTT. It encodes CASSFKTTGELFF.

V usage is TRBV6-8 and J usage is TRBJ1-5; D may be TRBD1 (6 bases). Trimming took off 0 bases at V and 0 bases at J, with 15 bases between the two ends. Germline lookup yields CDR1 MNHGY and CDR2 SAAAGT. The CDR3 loop spans 18 amino acids. The CDR3 reads CASSYSKGDLFSNQPQHF. CDR3 nucleotide sequence: TGTGCCAGCAGTTACTCGAAGGGGGACCTCTTTAGCAATCAGCCCCAGCATTTT.

For this clone: Other DNA sequences in the same sample also yield this CDR3. The chain couples TRBV7-3 to TRBJ2-3; D is uncertain. Between the trimmed V and J ends, which lost 0 bases and 2 bases, there was a span of 3 bases. The CDR3 consists of 13 residues. Germline V lookup: CDR1 SGHTA, CDR2 FQGTGA. CDR3 nucleotides: TGTGCCAGCAGCTTAACGCCCACAGATACGCAGTATTTT. It is translated as CASSLTPTDTQYF.

V and J are TRBV11-2 and TRBJ2-3; 9 bases line up with TRBD2. Losses at the gene ends were 3 bases for V and 6 bases for J; bases not matched to a gene: 4. Germline V gene sequence: CDR1 SGHAT, CDR2 FQNNGV. CDR3 length: 14 residues. The CDR3 DNA sequence: TGTGCCAGCAGCTTGGGCGGGGGGGCGGATACGCAGTATTTT. It encodes CASSLGGGADTQYF.